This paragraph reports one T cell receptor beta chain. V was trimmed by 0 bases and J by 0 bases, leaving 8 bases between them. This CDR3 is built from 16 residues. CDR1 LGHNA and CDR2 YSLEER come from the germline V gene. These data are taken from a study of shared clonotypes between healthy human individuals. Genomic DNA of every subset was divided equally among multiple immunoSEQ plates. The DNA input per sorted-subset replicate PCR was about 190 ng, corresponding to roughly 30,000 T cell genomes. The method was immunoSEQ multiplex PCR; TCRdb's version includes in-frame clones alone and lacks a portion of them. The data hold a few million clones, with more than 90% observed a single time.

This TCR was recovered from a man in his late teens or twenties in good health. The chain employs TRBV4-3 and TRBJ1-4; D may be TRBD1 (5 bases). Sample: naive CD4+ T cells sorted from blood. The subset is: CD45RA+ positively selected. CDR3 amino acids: CASSQDRGATNEKLFF. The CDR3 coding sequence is TGCGCCAGCAGCCAAGATAGAGGGGCAACTAATGAAAAACTGTTTTTT.